A selection of T cell receptor beta chains follows, all from one sample in a study of blood T cell repertoires in COVID-19. Measured with immunoSEQ multiplex PCR; TCRdb has only the in-frame clones, and not every one. The sample contains 210,000 or so clones, approximately 86% of which appear only once. The sequenced sample was peripheral blood. These TCRs come from a woman younger than 45 with COVID-19, enrolled during active disease. The CDR3 runs from the conserved cysteine through the conserved F or W. Fields, in order: J gene, clone size, V gene, D gene, CDR3 DNA, CDR3 protein. D genes are given only for firm matches. Clone size is shown for a subset of rows, as once, few, many or a class of expanded clone.

J: TRBJ2-7; size: few; V: TRBV9; D: TRBD2; DNA: TGTGCCAGCAGCGTAGACCGGGGGGGAAAAAACGAGCAGTACTTC; CDR3: CASSVDRGGKNEQYF
J: TRBJ2-1; size: .; V: TRBV5-4; D: .; DNA: TGTGCCAGCAGCATGGCCGGGAACTCCTACAATGAGCAGTTCTTC; CDR3: CASSMAGNSYNEQFF
J: TRBJ2-1; size: few; V: TRBV28; D: TRBD1; DNA: TGTGCCAGCAGTTTAAGAATGGGGGGACAGGGGGAAGTTGAGCAGTTCTTC; CDR3: CASSLRMGGQGEVEQFF
J: TRBJ2-5; size: .; V: TRBV9; D: TRBD2; DNA: TGTGCCAGCAGCCCCGGGGTGACTAGCGGCGATGCAGAGACCCAGTACTTC; CDR3: CASSPGVTSGDAETQYF
J: TRBJ1-2; size: .; V: TRBV28; D: .; DNA: TGTGCCAGCAGTTTAAGGCAGGACTATGGCTACACCTTC; CDR3: CASSLRQDYGYTF
J: TRBJ2-7; size: .; V: TRBV18; D: .; DNA: TGTGCCAGCTCACCCGAGGGCAGGTCCGAGCAGTACTTC; CDR3: CASSPEGRSEQYF
J: TRBJ2-7; size: few; V: TRBV3-1/TRBV3-2; D: TRBD2; DNA: TGTGCCAGCAGCTCTGGACTAGCTGGGTACGAGCAGTACTTC; CDR3: CASSSGLAGYEQYF
J: TRBJ1-2; size: .; V: TRBV5-4; D: .; DNA: TGTGCCAGCAGCCAGGGGCGCTATGGCTATGGCTACACCTTC; CDR3: CASSQGRYGYGYTF
J: TRBJ2-2; size: .; V: TRBV27; D: TRBD1; DNA: TGTGCCAGCAGTCCCGCCTCGACAGGGGCGAACACCGGGGAGCTGTTTTTT; CDR3: CASSPASTGANTGELFF
J: TRBJ2-5; size: .; V: TRBV27; D: TRBD1; DNA: TGTGCCAGCAGTTTCTCTCCAGGGGGAGAGACCCAGTACTTC; CDR3: CASSFSPGGETQYF
J: TRBJ2-5; size: .; V: TRBV7-2; D: TRBD1; DNA: TGTGCCAGCAGCGTCACAGGGGAAGAGACCCAGTACTTC; CDR3: CASSVTGEETQYF
J: TRBJ2-3; size: .; V: TRBV6-2/TRBV6-3; D: .; DNA: TGTGCCAGCAGTTATTCGGTATATACGCAGTATTTT; CDR3: CASSYSVYTQYF
J: TRBJ2-2; size: .; V: TRBV18; D: TRBD2; DNA: TGTGCCAGCTCCCCGGGACTAGTCGCGGTCGGGGAGCTGTTTTTT; CDR3: CASSPGLVAVGELFF
J: TRBJ2-5; size: .; V: TRBV15; D: TRBD1; DNA: TGTGCCACCAGCAGGATCAGCCGGGACAGGGGAGAGACCCAGTACTTC; CDR3: CATSRISRDRGETQYF
J: TRBJ2-1; size: .; V: TRBV15; D: .; DNA: TGTGCCACCAGCAAGTCCGGCAGGGGAGAAAATGAGCAGTTCTTC; CDR3: CATSKSGRGENEQFF
J: TRBJ2-6; size: .; V: TRBV1; D: .; DNA: TGCACCAGCAGCCATGGACAGGGTAGGCTACCCCCTTCTGGGGCCAACGTCCTGACTTTC; CDR3: CTSSHGQGRLPPSGANVLTF
J: TRBJ2-2; size: .; V: TRBV11-3; D: .; DNA: TGTGCCAGCAGCTCCCAAGTGGGCCTTATCGACACCGGGGAGCTGTTTTTT; CDR3: CASSSQVGLIDTGELFF